The clone carrying this T cell receptor beta chain has just one count. Seattle participants joined during active infection and were tracked over time. These data originate in a study of blood T cell repertoires in COVID-19. About the study: The samples span acute and convalescent COVID-19 from the United States, Italy and Spain.

CDR3 length: 17 amino acids. Looked up from germline, CDR1 is MNHEY and CDR2 is SVGEGT. With V trimmed by 3 bases and J by 5 bases, 12 bases remained unmatched. How the authors handled the data: Amplification of reference gene primers provided the estimated nucleated cell counts. Assay used: immunoSEQ multiplex PCR; TCRdb lists only in-frame clones, some missing. V and J calls and clone size are given by that table; D and trimming were obtained from the DNA. Of about 300,000 clones listed, around 84% are singletons. This receptor was identified in a human donor with COVID-19, enrolled during active disease. The donor label of this sample is uncertain. Sequences were obtained from peripheral blood. The V and J genes are TRBV6-2 or TRBV6-3 and TRBJ2-1; 8 bases align to TRBD2. CDR3: CASSYPDGGRLDNEQFF. The CDR3 nucleotides read TGTGCCAGCAGTTATCCGGATGGCGGGAGGCTGGACAATGAGCAGTTCTTC.